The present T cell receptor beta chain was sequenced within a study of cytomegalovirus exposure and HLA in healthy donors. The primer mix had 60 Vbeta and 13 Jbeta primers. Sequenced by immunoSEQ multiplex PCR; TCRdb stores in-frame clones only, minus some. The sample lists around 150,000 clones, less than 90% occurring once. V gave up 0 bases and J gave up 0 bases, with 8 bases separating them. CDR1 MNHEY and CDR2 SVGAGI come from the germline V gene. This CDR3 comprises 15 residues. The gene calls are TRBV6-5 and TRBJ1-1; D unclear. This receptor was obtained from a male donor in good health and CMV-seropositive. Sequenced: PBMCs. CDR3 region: CASSYSNRMNTEAFF. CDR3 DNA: TGTGCCAGCAGTTACTCGAACAGAATGAACACTGAAGCTTTCTTT.